This entry features one T cell receptor (beta chain) sequence. Its antigen is unidentified. The data belong to a study of graft-versus-host responses after intestinal transplantation. Turning to the study itself: As for transplant type, recipients had multivisceral, liver-intestinal, or isolated intestinal grafts. All of the recipients had induction that used anti-thymocyte globulin, then tacrolimus and steroids for 2 to 3 years.

The CDR3 has 15 residues. Germline values: CDR1 MNHEY, CDR2 SVGAGI. The junction had 11 bases not matched to a gene; V was cut back by 6 bases and J by 6 bases. Study conclusions and caveats: Individuals who had graft-donor T cell macrochimerism had allografts that showed high graft-versus-host to host-versus-graft clonal ratios. Investigators detected GvH clones in recipient marrow, with some emerging earlier in ileum or blood.

The table came from immunoSEQ multiplex PCR; TCRdb's copy has only in-frame clones and leaves some out. The table shows approximately 90,000 clones, with 88% occurring only once. The TCR originated in a human donor who was the organ donor for an intestinal transplant. The chain is built from TRBV6-5 and TRBJ2-1; 7 nucleotides align to TRBD2. The specimen was unstimulated CD4+ T cells sorted from spleen or lymph node cells, collected before transplant. The CDR3 DNA reads TGTGCCAGCAGGAGAACTAGCGTGTCCCTCAATGAGCAGTTCTTC. It encodes CASRRTSVSLNEQFF.